The clone carrying this T cell receptor (beta chain) was seen repeatedly, ten times or more. The antigen is unknown. No cell fractionation was done, so the repertoire covers all unsorted peripheral blood T cells. Four of the ten uninfected healthy control donors were sampled twice, about twelve weeks apart. A roughly 2.5 ml peripheral blood sample was taken for RNA. The sample originates from a study of HIV-infected patients and healthy controls. Study-wide results and limits: Mean usage of eight alpha and eight beta V genes differed significantly in HIV-infected patients versus controls. CDR3 sharing between individuals was lower in HIV-infected patients than in healthy controls.

V lost 2 bases to trimming and J lost 7 bases; unmatched junction nucleotides: 7. The CDR3 length is 14 residues. The germline V gene has CDR1 SGHTA and CDR2 FQGNSA. Reverse transcription used approximately 500 ng RNA and constant-region primers for alpha and beta. Each of the alpha and beta chains got its own library through chain-specific third strand synthesis with indices. TCRdb re-derived calls from the 5' RACE reads in MiXCR, one entry per CDR3 protein. The sample contains approximately 15,000 distinct CDR3 sequences, around 5.5% of which appear only once. Sequencing was carried out using blood. The chain recombines TRBV7-2 with TRBJ2-7; 8 bases map to TRBD2. This TCR derives from an adult in good health. CDR3 sequence (DNA): TGTGCCAGCAGCTTATGGTCGGGGGGGCTGGAGCAGTACTTC. Its protein product is CASSLWSGGLEQYF.